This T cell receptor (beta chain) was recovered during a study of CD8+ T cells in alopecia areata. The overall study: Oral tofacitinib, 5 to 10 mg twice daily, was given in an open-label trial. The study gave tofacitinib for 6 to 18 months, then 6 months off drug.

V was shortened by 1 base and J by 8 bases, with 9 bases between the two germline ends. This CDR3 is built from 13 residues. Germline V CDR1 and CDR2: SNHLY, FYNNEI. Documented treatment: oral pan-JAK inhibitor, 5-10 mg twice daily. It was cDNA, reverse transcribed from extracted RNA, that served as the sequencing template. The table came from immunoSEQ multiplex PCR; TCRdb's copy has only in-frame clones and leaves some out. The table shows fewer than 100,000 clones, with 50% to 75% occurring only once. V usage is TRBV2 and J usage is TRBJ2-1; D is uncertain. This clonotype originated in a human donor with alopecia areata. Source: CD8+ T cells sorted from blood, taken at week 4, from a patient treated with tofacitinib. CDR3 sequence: CASSEGVSDEQFF. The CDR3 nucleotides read TGTGCCAGCAGTGAAGGGGTCAGCGATGAGCAGTTCTTC.